This TCR beta chain was sequenced in a study of molecular identifiers for immune sequencing clone quantification. Trimming removed 4 bases from V and 4 bases from J; junction bases left unmatched: 12. Germline V gene sequence: CDR1 MGHRA, CDR2 YSYEKL. This CDR3 has 16 amino acids. This clonotype was counted between two and nine times. TCRdb re-called the PCR reads with MiXCR, one entry per CDR3 protein. Of hundreds of thousands of distinct CDR3 sequences in the sample, around 21% are singletons; the top ten hold roughly 0.86%. This sequence originates from a human donor in good health. Some libraries in this study had Jurkat cell RNA spiked in. Sample: naive CD8+ T cells from blood, with Jurkat cell RNA spiked in. The sample's subset: FACS-sorted CD8+CD4-CCR7+CD45RA+ naive T cells. This sequence joins TRBV4-1 and TRBJ1-2; 7 positions agree with TRBD1. CDR3 in DNA: TGCGCCAGCAGCCCCTCTTTGACAGGGATAACCTATGGCTACACCTTC. This codes for CASSPSLTGITYGYTF.